These 32 T cell receptor beta chains came from one sample sequenced in a study of graft-versus-host responses after intestinal transplantation. Data came from immunoSEQ multiplex PCR; TCRdb stores just in-frame clones and leaves some out. The table includes about 120,000 clones, roughly 95% detected once. Their cognate antigens are unknown. Sequencing used unstimulated CD8+ T cells sorted from spleen or lymph node cells, obtained before intestinal transplant. These receptor sequences come from a human donor who received an intestinal transplant.

The J gene is TRBJ2-1, the V gene TRBV29-1, with a tentative D call TRBD2 (5 bases). CDR3 size: 15 residues. Trimming took off 0 bases at V and 0 bases at J, with 9 bases between the two ends. Germline V gives CDR1 SQVTM, CDR2 ANQGSEA. CDR3 nucleotides: TGCAGCGTTGAAGATCCGGGGAGCTCCTACAATGAGCAGTTCTTC. It translates to CSVEDPGSSYNEQFF.

The chain carries TRBV7-8 and TRBJ1-1, with 12 nucleotides matching TRBD1. V lost 1 base and J lost 0; bases outside the gene matches: 6. There are 18 residues in the CDR3. Germline V gives CDR1 SGHVS, CDR2 FQNEAQ. The CDR3 coding sequence is TGTGCCAGCAGCTTAGAGGAGGGACAGGGGGCGGTGAACACTGAAGCTTTCTTT. Translating it yields CASSLEEGQGAVNTEAFF.

The chain joins TRBV6-6 to TRBJ2-7; D gene uncertain. The germline CDR1 and CDR2 sequences are MNHNY and SVGAGI (reference sequence). This CDR3 is built from 11 residues. V lost 7 bases to trimming and J lost 6 bases, with 10 bases between them. For the CDR3, the DNA is TGTGCCAGCAATCGGATCTGCGAGCAGTACTTC. Translation: CASNRICEQYF.

This chain joins TRBV19 and TRBJ1-4, with a possible D match to TRBD1 (6 bases). CDR1 is LNHDA and CDR2 is SQIVND in the germline V gene (reference sequence). This CDR3 spans 15 amino acids. Deletions cut 5 bases from V and 5 bases from J, with 15 bases between. The CDR3 DNA reads TGTGCCAGTAGTCTCAGGACAGTTTCAAATGAAAAACTGTTTTTT. Residues: CASSLRTVSNEKLFF.

This chain connects TRBV27 to TRBJ2-1; TRBD2 matches 9 bases. The CDR3 runs to 17 residues. J was trimmed by 0 bases and V by 4 bases; bases with no gene match: 7. Germline CDR1 MNHEY, CDR2 SMNVEV (reference sequence). CDR3 amino acids: CASSSLLAGSSYNEQFF. The CDR3, as DNA: TGTGCCAGCAGTTCCCTACTAGCGGGTAGCTCCTACAATGAGCAGTTCTTC.

This clone was recorded once. An end of the junction does not agree with germline; a read error may underlie this. The V and J genes are TRBV28 and TRBJ2-5; D is ambiguous. The J call may be mistaken, given a closer DNA end match to TRBJ2-7. Per germline, CDR1 MDHEN and CDR2 SYDVKM. The CDR3 has 13 amino acids. The CDR3 reads CAISPASSYEQYF. The CDR3 nucleotides are TGTGCCATCAGTCCTGCCAGCTCCTACGAGCAGTACTTC.

The chain carries TRBV7-8 and TRBJ2-1; 9 positions agree with TRBD2. J was trimmed by 8 bases and V by 2 bases; bases with no gene match: 10. CDR1 is SGHVS, CDR2 FQNEAQ, per germline. CDR3 size: 16 residues. This chain's CDR3 is CASSLPLAGGLDEQFF. The CDR3 nucleotides read TGTGCCAGCAGCTTACCCCTGGCGGGAGGGTTAGATGAGCAGTTCTTC.

CDR3 loop: CASSIEASGDHYNEQFF. As DNA, the CDR3 is TGTGCCAGTAGTATAGAGGCTAGCGGGGACCACTACAATGAGCAGTTCTTC. The chain carries TRBV19 and TRBJ2-1, with 9 bases aligning to TRBD2. Unmatched junction bases numbered 6, after V lost 0 bases and J lost 3 bases. This CDR3 is built from 17 residues. Germline CDR1 is LNHDA and CDR2 is SQIVND (reference sequence). The full variable domain, completed using reference TRBV19 and TRBJ2-1, is DGGITQSPKYLFRKEGQNVTLSCEQNLNHDAMYWYRQDPGQGLRLIYYSQIVNDFQKGDIAEGYSVSREKKESFPLTVTSAQKNPTAFYLCASSIEASGDHYNEQFFGPGTRLTVL.

This sequence joins TRBV10-3 and TRBJ2-7, with D possibly being TRBD2 (6 bases). CDR1 and CDR2 from the germline V gene are ENHRY and SYGVKD. The CDR3 is 14 residues long. V lost 8 bases and J lost 2, with 16 bases in between. The CDR3 sequence: CAIAGQWPTYEQYF. CDR3 sequence (DNA): TGTGCCATCGCGGGGCAGTGGCCAACCTACGAGCAGTACTTC.

The chain carries TRBV9 and TRBJ2-7; D ambiguous. V was pared by 0 bases and J by 0 bases, with 4 bases between. The CDR3 is made up of 13 amino acids. The germline V gene has CDR1 SGDLS and CDR2 YYNGEE. CDR3 in DNA: TGTGCCAGCAGCGTAGTTGACTCCTACGAGCAGTACTTC. This translates into CASSVVDSYEQYF.

The V and J genes are TRBV5-8 and TRBJ1-1; no firm D call. CDR3 length: 14 residues. V lost 1 base, J lost 5 bases, and 12 bases lay in between. Germline CDR1 reads SGHTS; CDR2 reads YDEGEE. The CDR3 spells CASSLFPSETEAFF. In DNA, the CDR3 is TGTGCCAGCAGCTTGTTTCCCTCTGAAACTGAAGCTTTCTTT. The variable domain in full, completed from reference TRBV5-8 and TRBJ1-1, reads EAGVTQSPTHLIKTRGQQATLRCSPISGHTSVYWYQQALGLGLQFLLWYDEGEERNRGNFPPRFSGRQFPNYSSELNVNALELEDSALYLCASSLFPSETEAFFGQGTRLTVV.

The chain joins TRBV21-1 to TRBJ1-6; the D call of TRBD1 is as the table states it, not checked on the DNA. TRBV21-1 is labeled a pseudogene. The CDR3 is 19 amino acids. The CDR3 here is CASSKERDRGRIGASPLHF. The CDR3 DNA is TGTGCCAGCAGCAAAGAACGGGACAGGGGGCGAATAGGGGCATCACCCCTCCACTTT.

V and J are TRBV28 and TRBJ1-3; D perhaps matches TRBD1 (6 bases). The germline V gene has CDR1 MDHEN and CDR2 SYDVKM. CDR3 length: 16 amino acids. The V end lost 7 bases, the J end lost 0 bases, and 16 bases lay between the germline ends. The CDR3 here is CASTIPGAPSGNTIYF. Here the CDR3 DNA reads TGTGCCAGCACCATTCCGGGGGCACCCTCTGGAAACACCATATATTTT. The full variable domain, rest sourced from reference TRBV28 and TRBJ1-3, is DVKVTQSSRYLVKRTGEKVFLECVQDMDHENMFWYRQDPGLGLRLIYFSYDVKMKEKGDIPEGYSVSREKKERFSLILESASTNQTSMYLCASTIPGAPSGNTIYFGEGSWLTVV.

This chain links TRBV4-1 with TRBJ1-4; D remains ambiguous. Germline V gene sequence: CDR1 MGHRA, CDR2 YSYEKL. This CDR3 contains 17 residues. Trimming shortened V by 0 bases and J by 8 bases, and 19 bases separated the two germline ends. The CDR3 reads CASSQEPIGAAVEKLFF. As DNA, the CDR3 is TGCGCCAGCAGCCAAGAACCCATTGGCGCGGCGGTGGAAAAACTGTTTTTT.

The chain combines TRBV28 with TRBJ2-3; D is ambiguous. V was cut by 6 bases and J by 2 bases, with 15 bases left in between. Germline V CDR1 and CDR2: MDHEN, SYDVKM. The CDR3 consists of 15 residues. The CDR3 protein is CASRGERWVTDTQYF. The CDR3 DNA reads TGTGCCAGCAGAGGCGAGCGATGGGTCACAGATACGCAGTATTTT.

The chain employs TRBV7-3 and TRBJ2-1; 7 nucleotides line up with TRBD2. The germline V gene encodes CDR1 SGHTA and CDR2 FQGTGA. This CDR3 has 15 residues. V gave up 4 bases and J gave up 2 bases; unmatched junction bases: 5. CDR3 nucleotides: TGTGCCAGCAGCTCGACGGGAGGCACCTACAATGAGCAGTTCTTC. As protein: CASSSTGGTYNEQFF.

This chain uses TRBV15 with TRBJ2-3; 9 bases line up with TRBD1. The CDR3 totals 14 residues. V shed 8 bases, J shed 5 bases, and the junction held 8 bases outside the gene matches. Germline V gene lookup returns CDR1 LNHNV and CDR2 YYDKDF (reference sequence). This chain's CDR3 is CATSNRGRIDTQYF. In DNA, the CDR3 is TGTGCCACCTCCAACAGGGGGCGGATAGATACGCAGTATTTT.

The V and J genes are TRBV5-1 and TRBJ2-1, with 15 nucleotides matching TRBD2. The V gene's germline CDR1 is SGHRS and CDR2 YFSETQ. Trimming cost V 4 bases and J 0 bases; bases outside gene matches: 8. This CDR3 has 19 amino acids. CDR3 protein: CASSPPGLAGGDSYNEQFF. CDR3 nucleotides: TGCGCCAGCAGCCCCCCTGGACTAGCGGGGGGGGACTCCTACAATGAGCAGTTCTTC.

On this clone itself: The junction differs from germline at one of its ends, possibly a read error. For the CDR3, the DNA is TGCGCCAGCAGTTTGGGGACTAGCGGGATCAATGAGCAGTTCTTC. Translation: CASSLGTSGINEQFF. The rearrangement links TRBV5-1 to TRBJ2-1; the match to TRBD2 covers 13 bases. The CDR3 is 15 residues long. Germline CDR1 reads SGHRS; CDR2 reads YFSETQ.

This clone showed up just once. The chain uses TRBV6-5 and TRBJ2-2; 9 bases agree with TRBD1. The junction had 5 bases not matched to a gene; V was cut back by 0 bases and J by 6 bases. Looked up from germline, CDR1 is MNHEY and CDR2 is SVGAGI. There are 16 residues in the CDR3. The CDR3 protein is CASSYSTGGLPGELFF. Written as DNA, the CDR3 is TGTGCCAGCAGTTACTCCACAGGGGGCTTGCCCGGGGAGCTGTTTTTT.

V and J are TRBV29-1 and TRBJ1-2; D may be TRBD1 (6 bases). The germline V gene has CDR1 SQVTM and CDR2 ANQGSEA. This CDR3 has 16 residues. V was pared by 2 bases and J by 7 bases, with 23 bases between. The CDR3 sequence: CSVEPIGGGVDVGYTF. In DNA form, the CDR3 reads TGCAGCGTTGAACCCATAGGCGGGGGCGTTGATGTTGGCTACACCTTC.

This clone was counted once. Here the CDR3 reads CSVEGGDTEAFF. The CDR3 coding sequence is TGCAGCGTTGAAGGGGGAGACACTGAAGCTTTCTTT. The genes are TRBV29-1 and TRBJ1-1; no firm D call. The V gene's germline CDR1 is SQVTM and CDR2 ANQGSEA. Deletions cut 1 base from V and 3 bases from J, with 6 bases between. This CDR3 is built from 12 residues.

The chain links TRBV6-5 to TRBJ1-4, with 9 bases aligning to TRBD1. CDR3 size: 15 residues. V was pared by 5 bases and J by 4 bases, with 5 bases of the junction left unmatched. Per germline, CDR1 MNHEY and CDR2 SVGAGI. The CDR3 DNA follows: TGTGCCAGCAGTCCTTGGACAGGGGTTAATGAAAAACTGTTTTTT. Translated, it gives CASSPWTGVNEKLFF.

The chain carries TRBV13 and TRBJ2-5, with TRBD2 matching 9 bases. This CDR3 region has 18 residues. V dropped 3 bases and J dropped 0; count of bases not matched to a gene: 11. In germline, CDR1 is PRHDT, CDR2 FYEKMQ (reference sequence). The CDR3 loop reads CASSFLRGASGDQETQYF. The CDR3 coding sequence is TGTGCCAGCAGCTTCCTTCGAGGGGCTAGCGGGGACCAAGAGACCCAGTACTTC.

The V gene is TRBV4-1, the J gene TRBJ1-1; D remains ambiguous. The germline CDR1 and CDR2 sequences are MGHRA and YSYEKL. The CDR3 runs to 15 residues. V was trimmed by 1 base and J by 1 base, leaving 10 bases between them. The CDR3 region has the DNA TGCGCCAGCAGCCAAGTGGGAGGGCGGAACACTGAAGCTTTCTTT. Translation: CASSQVGGRNTEAFF.

As concerns this clone: The junction does not match germline at one end; this may be a read error. The CDR3 protein is CAGSLNPQYF. The CDR3 DNA reads TGTGCCGGCAGTTTAAATCCGCAGTACTTC. This chain links TRBV27 with TRBJ2-7; D unresolved. Germline assignment: CDR1 MNHEY and CDR2 SMNVEV (reference sequence). The CDR3 consists of 10 residues.

Here the CDR3 reads CATSRERTGGGADTQYF. CDR3 in DNA: TGTGCCACCAGCAGAGAAAGGACAGGGGGCGGCGCAGATACGCAGTATTTT. The chain recombines TRBV15 with TRBJ2-3; TRBD1 matches at 11 bases. The CDR3 extends over 17 amino acids. J lost 4 bases, V lost 0 bases, and 6 bases had no gene match. CDR1 and CDR2 (germline): LNHNV, YYDKDF (reference sequence).

This rearrangement joins TRBV5-6 to TRBJ2-2; D is undetermined. CDR3 length: 13 amino acids. V lost 2 bases to trimming and J lost 4 bases, with 6 bases between them. The germline V gene encodes CDR1 SGHDT and CDR2 YYEEEE. The CDR3 is CASSLVVTGELFF. The CDR3 nucleotides are TGTGCCAGCAGCTTAGTGGTCACCGGGGAGCTGTTTTTT.

This chain connects TRBV4-3 to TRBJ1-3; D not resolved. CDR3 length: 15 amino acids. Germline V CDR1 and CDR2: LGHNA, YSLEER. V was pared by 0 bases and J by 2 bases, with 8 bases between. CDR3: CASSQDAGTGNTIYF. The CDR3 DNA follows: TGCGCCAGCAGCCAAGATGCCGGGACTGGAAACACCATATATTTT.

This clone has only one observation. The chain recombines TRBV6-1 with TRBJ1-1; no clear D. CDR1 is MNHNS and CDR2 is SASEGT in the germline V gene. V dropped 2 bases and J dropped 4 bases, with 17 bases sitting between them. This CDR3 spans 16 amino acids. The CDR3 reads CASSERELEWGTEAFF. CDR3 DNA: TGTGCCAGCAGTGAAAGGGAATTGGAGTGGGGCACTGAAGCTTTCTTT.

V and J are TRBV28 and TRBJ2-1; TRBD2 might be the D (11 bases). Germline values: CDR1 MDHEN, CDR2 SYDVKM. The V end was cut by 4 bases, the J end by 4 bases, with 32 bases between. The CDR3 has 21 amino acids. The CDR3 coding sequence is TGTGCCAGCAGTTCCGTTCGAGCGGGACAGGGGACTAGCGGAGGGTACAATGAGCAGTTCTTC. Its translation is CASSSVRAGQGTSGGYNEQFF.

V and J are TRBV9 and TRBJ2-1; 9 bases are shared with TRBD2. Germline V CDR1 and CDR2: SGDLS, YYNGEE. This CDR3 has 17 amino acids. V trimming: 0 bases; J trimming: 8 bases; junction bases outside the gene matches: 12. CDR3 bases: TGTGCCAGCAGCGTAGTAGCGGGAGACATCATTTGGGATGAGCAGTTCTTC. It translates to CASSVVAGDIIWDEQFF.